The rows below give T cell receptor beta chains drawn from one sample of a study of blood T cell repertoires in COVID-19. Produced via immunoSEQ multiplex PCR; TCRdb's table is partial and in-frame only. Of 40,000 to 60,000 clones in the sample, over 85% were seen once. Material for sequencing was peripheral blood. The source of these receptors is a human donor in a cohort sampled during active COVID-19. Each CDR3 is given with its conserved first and last residue. A D gene is named only where the DNA matches it firmly. Clone size is given for some rows only: seen once, a few or many times, or a class if the clone is expanded.

. | TRBJ1-1 | TRBV6-2/TRBV6-3 | . | TGTGCCAGCAGCCGGACACGGAACACTGAAGCTTTCTTT | CASSRTRNTEAFF
. | TRBJ2-7 | TRBV19 | TRBD2 | TGTGCCAGTACCCCCCGGCTAGCGGGAAAAAACGAGCAGTACTTC | CASTPRLAGKNEQYF
. | TRBJ2-1 | TRBV13 | . | TGTGCCAGCAATACCCTGGGTAGGGGGGGAGAGGTTGAGCAGTTCTTC | CASNTLGRGGEVEQFF
. | TRBJ1-3 | TRBV15 | . | TGTGCCACCAGCAGAGATAGGACAGGAAACACCATATATTTT | CATSRDRTGNTIYF
. | TRBJ2-6 | TRBV5-1 | TRBD1 | TGCGCCAGCAGACAGGGGGCGCCTGGGGCCAACGTCCTGACTTTC | CASRQGAPGANVLTF
. | TRBJ1-2 | TRBV28 | . | TGTGCCAGCAAAGCGACAGGAGGCGGCTACACCTTC | CASKATGGGYTF
. | TRBJ1-1 | TRBV6-5 | TRBD1 | TGTGCCAGCAGTTATGGGACAGGGACTGAAGCTTTCTTT | CASSYGTGTEAFF
once | TRBJ2-3 | TRBV5-1 | TRBD1 | TGCGCCAGCAGTAAGGGGGCCGGGGCCACAGATACGCAGTATTTT | CASSKGAGATDTQYF
. | TRBJ1-6 | TRBV27 | . | TGTGCCAGCAGTATGATGGACAGCGGTCTTAATTCACCCCTCCACTTT | CASSMMDSGLNSPLHF
. | TRBJ1-3 | TRBV6-6 | . | TGTGCCCACGGGGGAAGGTGGAACACCATATATTTT | CAHGGRWNTIYF
once | TRBJ1-1 | TRBV5-4 | TRBD1 | TGTGCCAGCAGCCCCCCCGACAGGGGGCGGGCGAACACTGAAGCTTTCTTT | CASSPPDRGRANTEAFF
. | TRBJ2-7 | TRBV24-1 | TRBD1 | TGTGCCTCCGGCGGGACAGGGGGCAACGAGCAGTACTTC | CASGGTGGNEQYF
. | TRBJ2-7 | TRBV19 | . | TGTGCCAGTACCGATGGTAGAGGCGACCTCGACGAGCAGTACTTC | CASTDGRGDLDEQYF
. | TRBJ1-2 | TRBV6-5 | TRBD1 | TGTGCCAGCAGTCGAATCACAGGGGACCGATATGGCTACACCTTC | CASSRITGDRYGYTF
. | TRBJ1-5 | TRBV9 | . | TGTGCCAGCAGCCCAGGGGACCTTAGCAATCAGCCCCAGCATTTT | CASSPGDLSNQPQHF
. | TRBJ2-6 | TRBV6-1 | TRBD1 | TGTGCCAGCAGTGAATTGACAGGGTACCTCGTCTCTGGGGCCAACGTCCTGACTTTC | CASSELTGYLVSGANVLTF
. | TRBJ2-6 | TRBV28 | . | TGTGCCAGCAGTTCCCCAGGGAAAGTGGGGGCCAACGTCCTGACTTTC | CASSSPGKVGANVLTF
. | TRBJ1-3 | TRBV11-3 | . | TGTGCCAGCAGCTTAGGAGTAACTGGAAACACCATATATTTT | CASSLGVTGNTIYF
. | TRBJ1-4 | TRBV24-1 | TRBD1 | TGTGCCACCAGTGATTCCGGACAGGGGGCTATAGAAAAACTGTTTTTT | CATSDSGQGAIEKLFF
. | TRBJ2-7 | TRBV18 | . | TGTGCCAGCTCACCACAGCGAACCGAGCAGTACTTC | CASSPQRTEQYF
. | TRBJ1-4 | TRBV9 | . | TGTGCCAGCAGCGAGGGAGCAACTAATGAAAAACTGTTTTTT | CASSEGATNEKLFF
. | TRBJ2-1 | TRBV5-1 | TRBD2 | TGCGCCAGCAGCTTGGTAGGCGGGAGGGCTAATAATGAGCAGTTCTTC | CASSLVGGRANNEQFF
. | TRBJ1-2 | TRBV28 | . | TGTGCCAGCAGTTTACCGGACTGGCTCCCAGGCTACACCTTC | CASSLPDWLPGYTF
. | TRBJ2-3 | TRBV19 | . | TGTGCCAGTAGGGGGGCCGCCCTCACAGATACGCAGTATTTT | CASRGAALTDTQYF
. | TRBJ2-7 | TRBV5-1 | . | TGCGCCAGCAGCTTGCTACTTAGCGACCTCGAGCAGTACTTC | CASSLLLSDLEQYF
. | TRBJ2-7 | TRBV6-6 | . | TGTGCCAGCAGCCGCCAGACCTACGAGCAGTACTTC | CASSRQTYEQYF
. | TRBJ1-1 | TRBV7-9 | . | TGTGCCAGCAGCTCCTTGGGGGGGACGGACACTGAAGCTTTCTTT | CASSSLGGTDTEAFF
. | TRBJ2-2 | TRBV10-2 | . | TGCGCCAGCAGTGAGTTCGGACAGAGAGGAGGGGAGCTGTTTTTT | CASSEFGQRGGELFF
once | TRBJ1-6 | TRBV24-1 | TRBD1 | TGTGCCACCAGTGATACCAGACAGGGTGGTAATTCACCCCTCCACTTT | CATSDTRQGGNSPLHF
. | TRBJ2-5 | TRBV27 | TRBD2 | TGTGCCAGCAGTCGACGGACTAGCGGGAAGGAGACCCAGTACTTC | CASSRRTSGKETQYF
. | TRBJ1-1 | TRBV28 | . | TGTGCCAGCAGCCGAGGCGGCACCTCGAACACTGAAGCTTTCTTT | CASSRGGTSNTEAFF
. | TRBJ2-7 | TRBV5-1 | TRBD1 | TGCGCCAGCAGCTTGCAGGGGACAGGGAGGAACGAGCAGTACTTC | CASSLQGTGRNEQYF
. | TRBJ2-1 | TRBV19 | . | TGTGCCAGTAGTATTAGGGGGTCCCTGGGTAATGAGCAGTTCTTC | CASSIRGSLGNEQFF
. | TRBJ2-3 | TRBV6-5 | TRBD1 | TGTGCCAGCAGTCTCCGGGACAGGGCGGATACGCAGTATTTT | CASSLRDRADTQYF
few | TRBJ1-5 | TRBV4-2 | . | TGTGCCAGCAGTCCAAGTGTTAGGGGTAGCAATCAGCCCCAGCATTTT | CASSPSVRGSNQPQHF
few | TRBJ2-7 | TRBV7-6 | TRBD1 | TGTGCCAGTGCGACAGGGGACTCCTACGAGCAGTACTTC | CASATGDSYEQYF
. | TRBJ2-1 | TRBV9 | TRBD2 | TGTGCCAGCAGCCCCGACGGAAGCGGGAGGTACAATGAGCAGTTCTTC | CASSPDGSGRYNEQFF
. | TRBJ1-1 | TRBV5-1 | . | TGCGCCAGCAGGAAGAGCGGCCCTGGGGACACTGAAGCTTTCTTT | CASRKSGPGDTEAFF